This T cell receptor beta chain was retrieved from a study of blood T cell repertoires in COVID-19. Background on the study: The analysed material was cDNA or gDNA that came from T cells, B-cell-depleted T cells, or PBMCs.

Clones were read by immunoSEQ multiplex PCR, and TCRdb kept only the in-frame ones, dropping some. The data contain 200,000 to 250,000 clones, 90% of them singletons. V lost 6 bases to trimming and J lost 2 bases, with 7 bases between them. The germline gives CDR1 MDHEN, CDR2 SYDVKM. This CDR3 is 12 amino acids long. Participant age was about 18 to 89 years, and participants resided in 24 US areas. Cohort assignment relied on participant-reported clinical history. A COVID-19 case was met by exposed participants within 2 weeks before study entry. This clonotype originated in a man aged 50 to 60 who had been exposed to COVID-19. The rearrangement joins TRBV28 to TRBJ1-2, with D uncertain. Material: PBMCs or T cells enriched from blood (not recorded which). The CDR3 here is CASRILNYGYTF. CDR3 sequence (DNA): TGTGCCAGCAGAATCCTCAACTATGGCTACACCTTC.